This T cell receptor beta chain was captured in a study of blood T cell repertoires in COVID-19. Seattle patient enrollment occurred during active infection, with longitudinal follow-up thereafter. TCRdb's table, derived via immunoSEQ multiplex PCR, lists solely in-frame clones and lacks some. The data hold under 250,000 clones, with almost 85% observed a single time. Trimming removed 0 bases from V and 10 bases from J; junction bases left unmatched: 5. The germline CDR1 and CDR2 sequences are MNHEY and SMNVEV (reference sequence). The CDR3 length is 15 residues. This receptor was identified in a woman in her sixties or seventies with COVID-19, enrolled during active disease. Input material: peripheral blood. The chain links TRBV27 to TRBJ2-1, with 11 bases that match TRBD2. For the CDR3, the DNA is TGTGCCAGCAGTTTATCGGGGACTAGCGGTTCAGAGCAGTTCTTC. It yields the protein CASSLSGTSGSEQFF.